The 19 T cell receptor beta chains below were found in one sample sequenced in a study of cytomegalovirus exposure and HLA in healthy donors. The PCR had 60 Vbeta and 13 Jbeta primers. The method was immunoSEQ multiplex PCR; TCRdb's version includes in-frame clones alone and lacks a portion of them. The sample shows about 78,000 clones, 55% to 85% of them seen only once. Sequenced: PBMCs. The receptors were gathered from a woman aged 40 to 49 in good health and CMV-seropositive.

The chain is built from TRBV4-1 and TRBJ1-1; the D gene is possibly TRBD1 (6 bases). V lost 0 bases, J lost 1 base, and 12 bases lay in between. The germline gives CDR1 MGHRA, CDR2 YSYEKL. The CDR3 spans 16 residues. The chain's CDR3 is CASSQDWVRGNTEAFF. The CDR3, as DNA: TGCGCCAGCAGCCAAGATTGGGTCAGGGGGAACACTGAAGCTTTCTTT.

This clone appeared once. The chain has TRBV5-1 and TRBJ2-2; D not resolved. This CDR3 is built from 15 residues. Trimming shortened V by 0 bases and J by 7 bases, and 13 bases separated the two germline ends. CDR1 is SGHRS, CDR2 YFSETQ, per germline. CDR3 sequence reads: CASSLGQDLIGELFF. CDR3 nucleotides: TGCGCCAGCAGCTTGGGGCAGGATTTAATCGGGGAGCTGTTTTTT.

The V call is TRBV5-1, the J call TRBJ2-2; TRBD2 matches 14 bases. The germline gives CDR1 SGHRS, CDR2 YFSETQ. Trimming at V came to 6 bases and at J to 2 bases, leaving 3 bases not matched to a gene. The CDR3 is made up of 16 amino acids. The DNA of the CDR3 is TGCGCCAGCATCGGGACTAGCGGGGGTAACACCGGGGAGCTGTTTTTT. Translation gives CASIGTSGGNTGELFF.

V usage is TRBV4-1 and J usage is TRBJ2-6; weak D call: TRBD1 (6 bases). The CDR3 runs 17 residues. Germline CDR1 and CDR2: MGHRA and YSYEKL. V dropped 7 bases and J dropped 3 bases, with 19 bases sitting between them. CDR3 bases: TGCGCCAGCAAGGGGAAACCACAGGGTGGTGGGGCCAACGTCCTGACTTTC. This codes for CASKGKPQGGGANVLTF.

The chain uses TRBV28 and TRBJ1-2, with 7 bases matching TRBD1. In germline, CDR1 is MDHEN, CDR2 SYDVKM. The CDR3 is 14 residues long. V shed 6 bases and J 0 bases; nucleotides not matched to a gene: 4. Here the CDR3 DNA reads TGTGCCAGCAGGGAACAGGGGTCTAACTATGGCTACACCTTC. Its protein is CASREQGSNYGYTF.

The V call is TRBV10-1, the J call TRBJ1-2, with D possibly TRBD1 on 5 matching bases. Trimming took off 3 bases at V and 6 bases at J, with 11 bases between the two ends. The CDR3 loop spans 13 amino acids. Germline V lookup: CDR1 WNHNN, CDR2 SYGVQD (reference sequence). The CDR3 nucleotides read TGCGCCAGCAGTGAAGCCCTAGGGGATGGCTACACCTTC. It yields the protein CASSEALGDGYTF.

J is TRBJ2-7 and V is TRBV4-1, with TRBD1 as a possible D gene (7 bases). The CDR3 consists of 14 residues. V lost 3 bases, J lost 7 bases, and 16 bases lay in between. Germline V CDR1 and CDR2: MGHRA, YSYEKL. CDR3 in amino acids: CASSHLTGEAEQYF. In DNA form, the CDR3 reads TGCGCCAGCAGCCATCTAACAGGGGAGGCAGAGCAGTACTTC.

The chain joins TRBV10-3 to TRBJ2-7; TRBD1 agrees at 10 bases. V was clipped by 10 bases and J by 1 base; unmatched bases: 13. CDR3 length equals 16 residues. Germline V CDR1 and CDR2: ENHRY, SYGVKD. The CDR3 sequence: CATHAGGGQGSYEQYF. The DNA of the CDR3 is TGTGCCACCCACGCCGGGGGGGGACAGGGGTCCTACGAGCAGTACTTC.

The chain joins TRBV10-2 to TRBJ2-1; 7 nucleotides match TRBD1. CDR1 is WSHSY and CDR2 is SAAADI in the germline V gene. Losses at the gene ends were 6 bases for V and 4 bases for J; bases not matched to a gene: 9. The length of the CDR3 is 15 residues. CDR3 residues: CASRAAWDRYNEQFF. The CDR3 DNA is TGCGCCAGCAGGGCTGCTTGGGACAGATACAATGAGCAGTTCTTC.

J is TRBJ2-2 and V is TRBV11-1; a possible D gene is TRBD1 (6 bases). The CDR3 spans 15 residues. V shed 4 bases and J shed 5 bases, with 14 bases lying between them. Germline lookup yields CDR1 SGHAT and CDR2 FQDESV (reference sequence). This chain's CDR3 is CASSSTGQGTGELFF. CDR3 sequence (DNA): TGTGCCAGCAGCTCGACAGGCCAAGGGACCGGGGAGCTGTTTTTT.

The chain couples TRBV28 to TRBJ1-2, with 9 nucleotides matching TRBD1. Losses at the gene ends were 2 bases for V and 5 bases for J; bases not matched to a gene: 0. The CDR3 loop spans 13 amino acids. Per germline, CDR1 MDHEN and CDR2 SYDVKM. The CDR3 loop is CASSLGTGYGYTF. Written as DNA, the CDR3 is TGTGCCAGCAGTTTAGGGACAGGGTATGGCTACACCTTC.

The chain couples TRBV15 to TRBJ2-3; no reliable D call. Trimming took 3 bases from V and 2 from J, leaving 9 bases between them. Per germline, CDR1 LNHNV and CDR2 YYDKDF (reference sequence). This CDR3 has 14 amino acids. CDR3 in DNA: TGTGCCACCAGCAGCTACAGTTCCACAGATACGCAGTATTTT. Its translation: CATSSYSSTDTQYF.

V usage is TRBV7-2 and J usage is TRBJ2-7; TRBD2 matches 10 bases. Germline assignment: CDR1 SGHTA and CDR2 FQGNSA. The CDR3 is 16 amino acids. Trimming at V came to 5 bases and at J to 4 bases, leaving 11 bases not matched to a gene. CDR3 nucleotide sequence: TGTGCCAGCAGCCCTAGGAGCGGGGGGGCGGGGTACGAGCAGTACTTC. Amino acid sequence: CASSPRSGGAGYEQYF.

CDR3 nucleotides: TGTGCCTGGACCCTTACGGGACTAGCGGGGATAGAGACCCAGTACTTC. The encoded protein is CAWTLTGLAGIETQYF. The chain links TRBV30 to TRBJ2-5; TRBD2 matches at 13 bases. Unmatched junction bases numbered 9, after V lost 4 bases and J lost 4 bases. The CDR3 spans 16 residues. In germline, CDR1 is GTSNPN, CDR2 SVGIG (reference sequence). The variable domain in full, with the rest retrieved from reference TRBV30 and TRBJ2-5, is SQTIHQWPATLVQPVGSPLSLECTVEGTSNPNLYWYRQAAGRGLQLLFYSVGIGQISSEVPQNLSASRPQDRQFILSSKKLLLSDSGFYLCAWTLTGLAGIETQYFGPGTRLLVL.

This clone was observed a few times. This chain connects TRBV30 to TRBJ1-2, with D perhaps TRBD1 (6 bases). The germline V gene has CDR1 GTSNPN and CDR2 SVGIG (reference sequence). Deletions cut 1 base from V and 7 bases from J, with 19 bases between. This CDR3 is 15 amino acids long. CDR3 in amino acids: CAWSETVGAKGGYTF. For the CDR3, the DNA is TGTGCCTGGAGTGAAACTGTGGGGGCGAAGGGTGGCTACACCTTC. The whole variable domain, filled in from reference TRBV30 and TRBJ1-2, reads SQTIHQWPATLVQPVGSPLSLECTVEGTSNPNLYWYRQAAGRGLQLLFYSVGIGQISSEVPQNLSASRPQDRQFILSSKKLLLSDSGFYLCAWSETVGAKGGYTFGSGTRLTVV.

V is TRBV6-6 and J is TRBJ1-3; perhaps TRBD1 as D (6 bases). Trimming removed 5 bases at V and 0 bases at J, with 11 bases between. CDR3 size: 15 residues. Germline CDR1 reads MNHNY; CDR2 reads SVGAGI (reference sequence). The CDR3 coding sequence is TGTGCCAGCAGTCCAGGGGACCTCTCTGGAAACACCATATATTTT. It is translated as CASSPGDLSGNTIYF.

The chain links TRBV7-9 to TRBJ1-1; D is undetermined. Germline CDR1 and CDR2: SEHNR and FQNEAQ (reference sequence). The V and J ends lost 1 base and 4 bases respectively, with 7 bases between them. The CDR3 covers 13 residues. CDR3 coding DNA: TGTGCCAGCAGCTTAGTTACGGGCACTGAAGCTTTCTTT. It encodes CASSLVTGTEAFF.

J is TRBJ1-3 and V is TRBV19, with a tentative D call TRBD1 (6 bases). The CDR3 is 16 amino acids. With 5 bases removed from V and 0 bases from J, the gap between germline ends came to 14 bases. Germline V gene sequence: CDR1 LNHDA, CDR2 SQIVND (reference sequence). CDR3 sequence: CASSVGTLSSGNTIYF. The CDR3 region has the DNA TGTGCCAGTAGTGTCGGGACACTCAGCTCTGGAAACACCATATATTTT.

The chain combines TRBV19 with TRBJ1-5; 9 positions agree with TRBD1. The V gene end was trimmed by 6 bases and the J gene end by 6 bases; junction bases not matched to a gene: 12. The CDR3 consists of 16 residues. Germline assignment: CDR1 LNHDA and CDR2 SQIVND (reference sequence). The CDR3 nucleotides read TGTGCCAGTAGCGATCCCGGACAGGGGCAGGGTCAGCCCCAGCATTTT. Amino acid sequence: CASSDPGQGQGQPQHF.